The 15 T cell receptor beta chains given below trace back to one sample, sequenced in a study of CD8 T cells in ankylosing spondylitis. TCRdb reprocessed the 5' RACE reads via MiXCR and lists one record per CDR3 protein. The sample lists around 320,000 distinct CDR3 sequences, less than 25% occurring once. Sequencing was carried out using blood, either unsorted or a sorted T cell fraction (not recorded which). Source of these receptors: a female donor with ankylosing spondylitis or in good health (not recorded which).

The chain recombines TRBV7-2 with TRBJ2-3, with a tentative D call TRBD1 (5 bases). Germline CDR1 reads SGHTA; CDR2 reads FQGNSA. The V and J ends lost 4 bases and 0 bases respectively, with 11 bases between them. CDR3 length equals 15 residues. The CDR3 spells CASSSGGQSTDTQYF. DNA of the CDR3: TGTGCCAGCAGCTCTGGCGGACAAAGCACAGATACGCAGTATTTT.

At least ten counts were recorded for this clonotype. The J gene is TRBJ2-7, the V gene TRBV4-3; 9 bases are shared with TRBD1. Germline V CDR1 and CDR2: LGHNA, YSLEER. The J segment lost 4 bases and the V segment lost 4 bases, leaving 5 bases of the junction unmatched. The CDR3 length is 14 residues. In DNA, the CDR3 is TGCGCCAGCAGCCTAACAGGGGGCGCATACGAGCAGTACTTC. It yields the protein CASSLTGGAYEQYF.

A few counts support this clonotype. The chain couples TRBV7-6 to TRBJ2-7; D is perhaps TRBD1 (6 bases). V lost 5 bases, J lost 4 bases, and 15 bases lay in between. Germline V gene sequence: CDR1 SGHVS, CDR2 FNYEAQ. CDR3 length equals 14 residues. The CDR3 region is CASSPRTVGYEQYF. DNA for the CDR3: TGTGCCAGCAGCCCGCGGACAGTAGGGTACGAGCAGTACTTC.

This chain joins TRBV2 and TRBJ2-5; no clear D. V was clipped by 7 bases and J by 4 bases, with 7 bases between them. Germline loops: CDR1 SNHLY, CDR2 FYNNEI. This CDR3 region has 11 residues. This chain's CDR3 is CASTIAETQYF. CDR3 nucleotides: TGTGCCAGCACTATTGCAGAGACCCAGTACTTC. The full variable domain, with the rest looked up from reference TRBV2 and TRBJ2-5, is EPEVTQTPSHQVTQMGQEVILRCVPISNHLYFYWYRQILGQKVEFLVSFYNNEISEKSEIFDDQFSVERPDGSNFTLKIRSTKLEDSAMYFCASTIAETQYFGPGTRLLVL.

In this sample, this clonotype turned up many times. This sequence joins TRBV12-3 or TRBV12-4 and TRBJ2-7; the match to TRBD2 covers 7 bases. CDR3 length equals 14 residues. V was clipped by 3 bases and J by 4 bases; unmatched bases: 6. The CDR3 region is CASSLGGGPYEQYF. The CDR3, as DNA: TGTGCCAGCAGTTTGGGGGGAGGGCCTTACGAGCAGTACTTC.

This chain links TRBV20-1 with TRBJ1-5, with TRBD1 matching over 7 bases. Trimming removed 6 bases from V and 7 bases from J; junction bases left unmatched: 15. The CDR3 covers 15 residues. Per the germline V gene, CDR1 is DFQATT and CDR2 is SNEGSKA (reference sequence). This CDR3 is CSAWKTGRVEQPQHF. In nucleotides, the CDR3 is TGCAGTGCCTGGAAGACAGGGCGGGTTGAGCAGCCCCAGCATTTT.

The V gene is TRBV15, the J gene TRBJ2-1; D uncertain. Trimming took 4 bases from V and 8 from J, leaving 6 bases between them. CDR1 and CDR2 from the germline V gene are LNHNV and YYDKDF (reference sequence). The length of the CDR3 is 11 residues. CDR3 in DNA: TGTGCCACCAGCATTCGGGATGAGCAGTTCTTC. As protein: CATSIRDEQFF.

This clonotype was observed many times. The chain joins TRBV20-1 to TRBJ2-7, with D tentatively TRBD2 (5 bases). The CDR3 totals 12 residues. Germline V CDR1 and CDR2: DFQATT, SNEGSKA (reference sequence). The V end lost 6 bases, the J end lost 4 bases, and 13 bases lay between the germline ends. In DNA form, the CDR3 reads TGCAGTGCCGGAGGCCTTCCTTACGAGCAGTACTTC. Its translation: CSAGGLPYEQYF.

This clonotype showed up just a few times. The J gene is TRBJ2-5, the V gene TRBV4-3; tentatively, D is TRBD2 (7 bases). The V gene lost 4 bases and the J gene lost 1 base, with 19 bases spanning the gap. Germline V CDR1 and CDR2: LGHNA, YSLEER. There are 17 residues in the CDR3. The CDR3 loop reads CASSPLHRGGLQETQYF. The CDR3, as DNA: TGCGCCAGCAGCCCCCTCCATCGCGGGGGCCTCCAAGAGACCCAGTACTTC.

This rearrangement joins TRBV27 to TRBJ1-1; D possibly corresponds to TRBD1 (5 bases). Deletions cut 1 base from V and 6 bases from J, with 18 bases between. Germline-derived CDR1 and CDR2 are MNHEY and SMNVEV (reference sequence). The CDR3 runs 16 residues. For the CDR3, the DNA is TGTGCCAGCAGTTTATTCTCCGGGCAGGGCTGGGCTGAAGCTTTCTTT. Amino acids: CASSLFSGQGWAEAFF.

This rearrangement joins TRBV12-3 or TRBV12-4 to TRBJ2-7; either TRBD1 or TRBD2 may fit D (5 bases each). Trimming removed 6 bases from V and 6 bases from J, with 15 bases in between. The CDR3 length is 13 residues. The CDR3 protein is CASRLGRGAEQYF. As DNA, the CDR3 is TGTGCCAGCAGGCTGGGACGAGGGGCCGAGCAGTACTTC.

This chain links TRBV6-5 with TRBJ2-1, with 7 bases aligning to TRBD1. The length of the CDR3 is 14 residues. V lost 2 bases to trimming and J lost 5 bases; unmatched junction nucleotides: 3. Germline lookup yields CDR1 MNHEY and CDR2 SVGAGI. The CDR3 sequence: CASSYNRGHNEQFF. DNA of the CDR3: TGTGCCAGCAGTTACAACAGGGGCCACAATGAGCAGTTCTTC.

This clonotype came up many times. This chain connects TRBV20-1 to TRBJ2-3, with 7 positions matching TRBD1. The CDR3 is 15 residues long. Per the germline V gene, CDR1 is DFQATT and CDR2 is SNEGSKA (reference sequence). The V segment lost 7 bases and the J segment 4 bases; nucleotides outside the gene matches: 14. DNA of the CDR3: TGCAGTGTCGTGACTCTACAGGGGCGCCCAGATACGCAGTATTTT. Protein: CSVVTLQGRPDTQYF.

This clonotype has more than one count but fewer than ten. The V and J genes are TRBV28 and TRBJ2-1; D may be TRBD2 (5 bases). V was cut by 4 bases and J by 2 bases, with 12 bases left in between. This CDR3 has 15 residues. Germline V gene sequence: CDR1 MDHEN, CDR2 SYDVKM. CDR3 sequence reads: CASSYTLRAYNEQFF. CDR3 bases: TGTGCCAGCAGTTACACCTTGAGGGCCTACAATGAGCAGTTCTTC. The full variable domain, in which reference TRBV28 and TRBJ2-1 provide the parts outside the CDR3, is DVKVTQSSRYLVKRTGEKVFLECVQDMDHENMFWYRQDPGLGLRLIYFSYDVKMKEKGDIPEGYSVSREKKERFSLILESASTNQTSMYLCASSYTLRAYNEQFFGPGTRLTVL.

This clonotype came up many times. The V call is TRBV12-3 or TRBV12-4, the J call TRBJ2-7; D is unresolved. V was shortened by 2 bases and J by 6 bases, with 5 bases between the two germline ends. This CDR3 contains 11 residues. The CDR3 loop reads CASSLLGEQYF. In DNA, the CDR3 is TGTGCCAGCAGTTTACTTGGCGAGCAGTACTTC.